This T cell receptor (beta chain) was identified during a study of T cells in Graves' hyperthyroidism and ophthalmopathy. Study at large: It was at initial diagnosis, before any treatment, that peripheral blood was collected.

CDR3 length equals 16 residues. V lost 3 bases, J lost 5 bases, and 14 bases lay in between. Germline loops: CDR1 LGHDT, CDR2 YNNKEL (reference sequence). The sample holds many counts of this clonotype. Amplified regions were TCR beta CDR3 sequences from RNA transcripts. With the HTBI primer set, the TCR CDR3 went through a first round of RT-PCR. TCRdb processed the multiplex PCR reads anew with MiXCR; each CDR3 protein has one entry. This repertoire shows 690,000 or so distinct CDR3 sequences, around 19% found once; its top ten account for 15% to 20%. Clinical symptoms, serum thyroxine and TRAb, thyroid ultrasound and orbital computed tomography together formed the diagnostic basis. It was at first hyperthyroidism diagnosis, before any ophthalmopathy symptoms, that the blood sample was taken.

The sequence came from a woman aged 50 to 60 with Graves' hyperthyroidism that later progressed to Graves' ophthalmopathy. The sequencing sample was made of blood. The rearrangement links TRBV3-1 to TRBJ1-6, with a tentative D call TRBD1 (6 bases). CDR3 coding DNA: TGTGCCAGCAGCCATACATTGGACAGCCATAATTCACCCCTCCACTTT. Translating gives CASSHTLDSHNSPLHF.